This T cell receptor beta chain comes out of a study of T-cell memory formation after mild COVID-19. For the study at large: Largely donor-specific TCR clusters were found.

General study points: Among clones contracting day 15 to 85, CD4/CD8 was balanced, whereas later expanders leaned CD4+. The CD4+ clones that contracted clustered mainly within CM and EM, and the CD8+ clones concentrated in EMRA.

The V gene end was trimmed by 5 bases and the J gene end by 11 bases; junction bases not matched to a gene: 6. Germline-derived CDR1 and CDR2 are SGHVS and FQNEAQ. The CDR3 is 12 amino acids. Researchers used 5'RACE with constant-segment primers to make TCR alpha and TCR beta cDNA libraries that carry sample barcodes and UMIs. TCRdb analysed the 5' RACE reads with MiXCR anew, one entry per CDR3 protein. The sample contains about 210,000 distinct CDR3 sequences, 27% of which appear only once. This clonotype was seen more than once but under ten times. The antigen remains unidentified. The V gene is TRBV7-8, the J gene TRBJ2-3; 8 bases map to TRBD2. This TCR was sampled from an adult woman who had mild COVID-19 (a few samples of this study predate the infection). Cell type and time point are not known. The sequenced material came from PBMCs or a T cell subset sorted from them (not recorded which). CDR3 sequence: CASSPLSGEQYF. For the CDR3, the DNA is TGTGCCAGCAGCCCACTTAGCGGGGAGCAGTATTTT.